The T cell receptor (beta chain) described here comes from a study of T cell responses to AZD1222 COVID-19 vaccine. Points from the study as a whole: Researchers report vaccine-associated CD4 TCRs spanning spike, with dominance at 160-218 and 743-854.

A word on this clone: Its specificity is not known.

Sequencing was performed with immunoSEQ multiplex PCR; in TCRdb, only in-frame clones are kept and a portion is missing. The table lists around 150,000 clones, 85% to 90% of them singletons. Germline CDR1 SGHNT, CDR2 YYREEE (reference sequence). The CDR3 has 14 residues. The ends were cut back, 0 bases at V and 7 bases at J, with 13 bases in the middle. This chain links TRBV5-4 with TRBJ1-2; D ambiguous. This clonotype was obtained from an adult in good health. The sequencing used peripheral blood, collected on day 0 of AZD1222 vaccination. Written as DNA, the CDR3 is TGTGCCAGCAGCTTGGGCAACGGGATGGGTGGCTACACCTTC. Translation: CASSLGNGMGGYTF.